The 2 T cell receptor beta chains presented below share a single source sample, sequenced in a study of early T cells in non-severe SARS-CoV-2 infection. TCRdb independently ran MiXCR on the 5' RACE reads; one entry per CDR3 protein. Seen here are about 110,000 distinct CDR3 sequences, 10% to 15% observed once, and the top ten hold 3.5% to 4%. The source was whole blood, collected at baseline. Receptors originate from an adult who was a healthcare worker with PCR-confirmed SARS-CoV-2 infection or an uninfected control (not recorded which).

As DNA, the CDR3 is TGCAGTGCTAGACTGCCGACAGGGGCGGGGTACGAGCAGTACTTC. It is translated as CSARLPTGAGYEQYF. V usage is TRBV20-1 and J usage is TRBJ2-7; 8 positions match TRBD1. Germline V gives CDR1 DFQATT, CDR2 SNEGSKA (reference sequence). CDR3 size: 15 residues. V shed 2 bases, J shed 4 bases, and the junction held 10 bases outside the gene matches.

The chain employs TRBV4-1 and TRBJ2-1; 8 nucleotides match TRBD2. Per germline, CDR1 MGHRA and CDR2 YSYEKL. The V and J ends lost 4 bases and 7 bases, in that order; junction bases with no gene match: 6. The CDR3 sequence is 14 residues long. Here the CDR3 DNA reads TGCGCCAGCAGCCTCCCGGGACTAGAAAATGAGCAGTTCTTC. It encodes CASSLPGLENEQFF.